This T cell receptor beta chain comes out of a study of CD8+ T cells in alopecia areata. Study-wide points: Tofacitinib significantly reduced both scalp clonality and expanded CD8+ clones among the top 100. On tofacitinib, scalp and blood still held many of the expanded lesional clones.

Reverse transcription of extracted RNA yielded cDNA, which provided the sequencing template. Sequencing used immunoSEQ multiplex PCR; TCRdb keeps in-frame clones, though not all of them. The profile covers roughly 200,000 clones, with 40% to 65% appearing a single time and roughly 10% taken by the ten largest. Losses at the gene ends were 2 bases for V and 3 bases for J; bases not matched to a gene: 13. Per the germline V gene, CDR1 is KGHSH and CDR2 is LQKENI. The CDR3 runs 17 residues. The treatment is: oral pan-JAK inhibitor, 5-10 mg twice daily. Sampling of alopecia areata patients yielded lesional scalp punch biopsies as well as peripheral blood. Regarding this clone: No antigen is known for it.

Sequenced material: CD8+ T cells sorted from blood, taken at week 24, from a patient treated with tofacitinib. The clonotype was recovered from a human donor with alopecia areata. The gene calls are TRBV18 and TRBJ2-7, with 7 positions matching TRBD2. The CDR3 here is CASSPKRLAGDGYEQYF. The CDR3, as DNA: TGTGCCAGCTCACCAAAGAGGCTGGCGGGAGACGGCTACGAGCAGTACTTC. The full variable domain, with the rest looked up from reference TRBV18 and TRBJ2-7, is NAGVMQNPRHLVRRRGQEARLRCSPMKGHSHVYWYRQLPEEGLKFMVYLQKENIIDESGMPKERFSAEFPKEGPSILRIQQVVRGDSAAYFCASSPKRLAGDGYEQYFGPGTRLTVT.